Listed below are T cell receptor beta chains from one sample, sequenced in a study of control samples from healthy donors and cancer patients. Only in-frame clones appear in the TCRdb table, and some are missing; sequencing was by immunoSEQ multiplex PCR. The table lists about 95,000 clones, roughly 80% of them singletons. Sequencing was carried out using blood. The receptor set was obtained from a man aged 30 to 39 in good health. CDR3s include the opening cysteine and the closing phenylalanine or tryptophan. The D gene is left open where the match is weak. Size is stated for part of the rows, as once, few or many counts, or as a class when the clone is expanded.

D gene,V gene,J gene,clone size,CDR3 protein,CDR3 DNA
-,TRBV10-2,TRBJ1-1,-,CASSDNRVDNTEAFF,TGCGCCAGCAGCGACAACAGGGTCGACAACACTGAAGCTTTCTTT
-,TRBV12-3/TRBV12-4,TRBJ1-5,-,CASSKGADQPQHF,TGTGCCAGCAGTAAAGGGGCCGATCAGCCCCAGCATTTT
-,TRBV6-5,TRBJ2-3,-,CASSYDGSITDTQYF,TGTGCCAGCAGTTACGACGGTTCGATCACAGATACGCAGTATTTT
TRBD2,TRBV5-1,TRBJ2-3,-,CASSLAGSTDTQYF,TGCGCCAGCAGCTTAGCGGGGTCCACAGATACGCAGTATTTT
-,TRBV5-6,TRBJ2-7,-,CASSYSSRLTSYEQYF,TGTGCCAGCAGCTATTCTTCCAGGCTAACATCCTACGAGCAGTACTTC
TRBD1,TRBV29-1,TRBJ1-1,-,CSVIRQGRNTEAFF,TGCAGCGTTATCCGACAGGGGAGGAACACTGAAGCTTTCTTT
-,TRBV19,TRBJ2-3,-,CASSGSRTDTQYF,TGTGCCAGTAGCGGGAGCCGCACAGATACGCAGTATTTT
-,TRBV6-5,TRBJ2-5,-,CASRRGALGETQYF,TGTGCCAGCAGGAGGGGCGCATTGGGGGAGACCCAGTACTTC
-,TRBV11-3,TRBJ2-2,once,CASSRGDTGELFF,TGTGCCAGCAGCAGGGGGGACACCGGGGAGCTGTTTTTT
TRBD1,TRBV28,TRBJ1-1,once,CASSPTGATEAFF,TGTGCCAGCAGCCCGACAGGGGCGACTGAAGCTTTCTTT
-,TRBV7-8,TRBJ2-4,-,CASSSPQPGKNIQYF,TGTGCCAGCAGCTCCCCTCAGCCCGGGAAAAACATTCAGTACTTC
TRBD1,TRBV7-8,TRBJ2-2,-,CASSPRTGANTGELFF,TGTGCCAGCAGCCCTCGGACAGGAGCCAACACCGGGGAGCTGTTTTTT
TRBD1,TRBV2,TRBJ2-2,-,CASSPGTGGPNTGELFF,TGTGCCAGCAGCCCCGGGACAGGGGGTCCCAACACCGGGGAGCTGTTTTTT
-,TRBV28,TRBJ1-4,-,CASSTDSLNEKLFF,TGTGCCAGCAGTACCGACAGCCTTAATGAAAAACTGTTTTTT
TRBD1,TRBV28,TRBJ2-1,-,CASSLGTGGSYNEQFF,TGTGCCAGCAGTTTAGGGACAGGGGGCAGTTACAATGAGCAGTTCTTC
-,TRBV2,TRBJ1-1,-,CASRGEARGAFF,TGTGCCAGCAGGGGGGAGGCGCGGGGAGCTTTCTTT
TRBD1,TRBV28,TRBJ1-6,-,CASRIFSGTGVRSYNSPLHF,TGTGCCAGCAGAATATTTTCCGGGACAGGGGTCCGCTCCTATAATTCACCCCTCCACTTT